The T cell receptor beta chain described here comes from a study of blood T cell repertoires in COVID-19. As for the study in general: The origin of the acute and convalescent COVID-19 samples was the United States, Italy and Spain. T cells, B-cell-depleted T cells, or PBMCs provided the cDNA or gDNA that served as material.

The CDR3 extends over 16 amino acids. Trimming shortened V by 0 bases and J by 4 bases, and 12 bases separated the two germline ends. The V gene's germline CDR1 is MNHEY and CDR2 SVGAGI. Study processing details: Amplified reference gene primers provided the basis for estimating nucleated cell counts. TCRdb's table, derived via immunoSEQ multiplex PCR, lists solely in-frame clones and lacks some. V, J and clone size are taken as reported in that table, and D and trimming were inferred from the DNA itself. The repertoire has about 75,000 clones, around 84% of them found once; the top ten carry approximately 20%.

Sequenced sample: peripheral blood. The rearrangement uses TRBV6-5 and TRBJ2-2; no clear D gene. The receptor was isolated from a woman aged 45-65 years with acute or convalescent COVID-19. This CDR3 reads CASSYSPVPGTGELFF. The DNA of the CDR3 is TGTGCCAGCAGTTACTCGCCCGTGCCCGGCACCGGGGAGCTGTTTTTT.